These 22 T cell receptor beta chains originate from one sample sequenced in a study of blood T cells in healthy people across ages. Next came a second PCR, run for about 7 to 12 cycles, which used a sample-barcoded 5' primer along with a J-beta primer mix. TCRdb used MiXCR to reprocess the 5' RACE reads, holding one entry per CDR3 protein. The profile shows 780,000 or so distinct CDR3 sequences, 53% of them singletons. Material: blood. The receptors were sampled from a man aged 80 or over in good health.

The V and J genes are TRBV14 and TRBJ2-2, with D uncertain. Germline loops: CDR1 SGHDN, CDR2 FVKESK. This CDR3 region has 15 residues. Trimming left V 0 bases short and J 7 bases short, with 12 bases between. CDR3 residues: CASSQELARFGELFF. Written as DNA, the CDR3 is TGTGCCAGCAGCCAAGAATTGGCCAGGTTCGGGGAGCTGTTTTTT.

On this clonotype itself: A much larger clone is a single base away; this may be a read error. The J gene is TRBJ2-3, the V gene TRBV20-1; D is ambiguous. Between the trimmed V and J ends, which lost 3 bases and 14 bases, there was a span of 15 bases. CDR3 length: 11 residues. The germline gives CDR1 DFQATT, CDR2 SNEGSKA (reference sequence). For the CDR3, the DNA is TGCAGTGCTAGCAGACACAGATACGCGTATTTT. Translated: CSASRHRYAYF.

Only a few counts were recorded for this clonotype. V and J are TRBV2 and TRBJ2-5; 9 bases are a match to TRBD1. The end of the DNA aligns better with TRBJ2-7, so the J call may be wrong. The CDR3 has 14 residues. Germline V gene lookup returns CDR1 SNHLY and CDR2 FYNNEI. The CDR3 loop reads CASQPGQGRSEQYF. In DNA form, the CDR3 reads TGTGCCAGCCAGCCGGGACAGGGCCGGAGCGAGCAGTACTTC.

In its sample, this clonotype was seen a few times. The rearrangement links TRBV5-1 to TRBJ1-6; D remains ambiguous. The CDR3 loop spans 14 amino acids. V was pared by 6 bases and J by 7 bases, with 14 bases between. Per the germline V gene, CDR1 is SGHRS and CDR2 is YFSETQ. The CDR3, as DNA: TGCGCCAGCAAGGCAACTCCATCCAATTCACCCCTCCACTTT. It specifies CASKATPSNSPLHF. Together with reference TRBV5-1 and TRBJ1-6, the CDR3 gives the full variable domain: KAGVTQTPRYLIKTRGQQVTLSCSPISGHRSVSWYQQTPGQGLQFLFEYFSETQRNKGNFPGRFSGRQFSNSRSEMNVSTLELGDSALYLCASKATPSNSPLHFGNGTRLTVT.

CDR3 amino acids: CATSDPLQREGSYNEQFF. For the CDR3, the DNA is TGTGCCACCAGTGATCCCCTTCAGCGGGAGGGATCCTACAATGAGCAGTTCTTC. The chain links TRBV24-1 to TRBJ2-1; TRBD2 agrees at 10 bases. The germline V gene has CDR1 KGHDR and CDR2 SFDVKD. This CDR3 region has 18 residues. V gave up 3 bases and J gave up 1 base; unmatched junction bases: 8.

Only a few counts were recorded for this clonotype. The rearrangement links TRBV6-1 to TRBJ2-7; TRBD2 might be the D (6 bases). V dropped 7 bases and J dropped 0 bases, with 16 bases sitting between them. Germline assignment: CDR1 MNHNS and CDR2 SASEGT. The CDR3 loop spans 15 amino acids. The CDR3 region is CASKRASSGSYEQYF. For the CDR3, the DNA is TGTGCCAGCAAGAGGGCGAGTAGCGGCTCCTACGAGCAGTACTTC.

A few counts support this clonotype. The CDR3 protein is CASSQIAGLTDTQYF. The CDR3 nucleotides read TGTGCCAGCAGCCAAATAGCGGGCCTCACAGATACGCAGTATTTT. This rearrangement joins TRBV14 to TRBJ2-3; 7 nucleotides line up with TRBD2. Per the germline V gene, CDR1 is SGHDN and CDR2 is FVKESK. V gave up 2 bases and J gave up 2 bases; unmatched junction bases: 4. The CDR3 covers 15 residues.

The J gene is TRBJ1-6, the V gene TRBV20-1; perhaps TRBD1 as D (6 bases). Germline CDR1 and CDR2: DFQATT and SNEGSKA (reference sequence). Trimming left V 7 bases short and J 0 bases short, with 13 bases between. The CDR3 spans 15 residues. CDR3 DNA: TGCAGTGTTCGGACAGCTTCCTCCTATAATTCACCCCTCCACTTT. Translation: CSVRTASSYNSPLHF.

This rearrangement joins TRBV20-1 to TRBJ2-7; 9 positions agree with TRBD1. The germline CDR1 and CDR2 sequences are DFQATT and SNEGSKA (reference sequence). The junction had 9 bases not matched to a gene; V was cut back by 0 bases and J by 3 bases. The CDR3 runs 16 residues. The DNA of the CDR3 is TGCAGTGCTAGAGATGTCAGAGGACAGGGGCTCTACGAGCAGTACTTC. It is translated as CSARDVRGQGLYEQYF.

The chain combines TRBV20-1 with TRBJ2-1; tentatively, D is TRBD1 (6 bases). This CDR3 region has 13 residues. Germline values: CDR1 DFQATT, CDR2 SNEGSKA (reference sequence). V was clipped by 4 bases and J by 1 base, with 8 bases between them. This CDR3 reads CSANRESYNEQFF. Here the CDR3 DNA reads TGCAGTGCTAACAGGGAATCCTACAATGAGCAGTTCTTC.

This chain connects TRBV9 to TRBJ2-7; D unresolved. Per the germline V gene, CDR1 is SGDLS and CDR2 is YYNGEE. V was trimmed by 0 bases and J by 8 bases, leaving 12 bases between them. The CDR3 is 13 residues long. The CDR3 coding sequence is TGTGCCAGCAGCGTAGCTACGGGCACCAAGCAGTACTTC. It translates to CASSVATGTKQYF.

V and J are TRBV12-3 or TRBV12-4 and TRBJ2-3; no definite D call. V lost 4 bases to trimming and J lost 14 bases, with 19 bases between them. The length of the CDR3 is 13 residues. CDR3 loop: CASSSPEHRYAYF. In DNA form, the CDR3 reads TGTGCCAGCAGTTCCCCGGAACACAGATACGCGTATTTT.

Comments on this clonotype: One end of the junction fails to match germline, which may point to a read error. The chain has TRBV5-1 and TRBJ2-1, with 9 positions matching TRBD2. The CDR3 is made up of 17 amino acids. Germline loops: CDR1 SGHRS, CDR2 YFSETQ. The CDR3 region has the DNA TGCGCCTGCAGCTCGACAACCGGGACTAGCTATTACAATGAGCAGTTCTTC. Residues: CACSSTTGTSYYNEQFF. The full variable domain, rest sourced from reference TRBV5-1 and TRBJ2-1, is KAGVTQTPRYLIKTRGQQVTLSCSPISGHRSVSWYQQTPGQGLQFLFEYFSETQRNKGNFPGRFSGRQFSNSRSEMNVSTLELGDSALYLCACSSTTGTSYYNEQFFGPGTRLTVL.

This clonotype was picked up a small number of times. The chain links TRBV6-2 or TRBV6-3 to TRBJ2-1; 8 nucleotides align to TRBD2. Germline CDR1 reads MNHEY; CDR2 reads SVGEGT. J gave up 0 bases and V 5 bases, and 12 bases lay outside the gene matches. This CDR3 region has 18 residues. The CDR3 here is CASSRMLSGSSSYNEQFF. For the CDR3, the DNA is TGTGCCAGCAGTCGAATGTTGAGCGGGAGTAGCTCCTACAATGAGCAGTTCTTC.

This clonotype was seen more than once but under ten times. A much more abundant neighbour one base away suggests this may be a read error. The chain combines TRBV6-5 with TRBJ2-5; the D gene could be TRBD1 or TRBD2 (5 bases each). Germline assignment: CDR1 MNHEY and CDR2 SVGAGI. The CDR3 contains 14 residues. The V gene lost 5 bases and the J gene lost 5 bases, with 15 bases spanning the gap. The CDR3 region is CASSDRLAGETQYF. In DNA, the CDR3 is TGTGCCAGCAGTGACCGGCTAGCAGGGGAGACCCAGTACTTC.

The gene calls are TRBV20-1 and TRBJ2-3; D gene unclear. The CDR3 spans 11 residues. V gave up 3 bases and J gave up 7 bases, with 8 bases separating them. CDR1 DFQATT and CDR2 SNEGSKA come from the germline V gene (reference sequence). The CDR3 DNA follows: TGCAGTGCTAGCGTAGCCAATACGCAGTATTTT. Translation gives CSASVANTQYF.

The chain carries TRBV29-1 and TRBJ2-6; D is perhaps TRBD2 (5 bases). The germline CDR1 and CDR2 sequences are SQVTM and ANQGSEA. This CDR3 is built from 15 residues. The ends were cut back, 4 bases at V and 0 bases at J, with 10 bases in the middle. This chain's CDR3 is CSVGIGISGANVLTF. The CDR3 nucleotides read TGCAGCGTTGGGATCGGGATCTCTGGGGCCAACGTCCTGACTTTC.

This clonotype was counted only a few times. V is TRBV3-1 and J is TRBJ1-2; no definite D call. V was shortened by 3 bases and J by 3 bases, with 2 bases between the two germline ends. This CDR3 has 11 residues. Germline V lookup: CDR1 LGHDT, CDR2 YNNKEL (reference sequence). The CDR3 region is CASSQDYGYTF. CDR3 nucleotides: TGTGCCAGCAGCCAGGACTATGGCTACACCTTC.

This clonotype was counted only a few times. The chain carries TRBV4-1 and TRBJ2-1; 9 bases line up with TRBD2. The CDR3 contains 17 residues. Germline V gives CDR1 MGHRA, CDR2 YSYEKL. With 4 bases clipped from V and 8 bases from J, the junction kept 15 bases outside the gene matches. CDR3 DNA: TGCGCCAGCAGCCGCGCCGGGGGAGCGGGAGGTTCCTATGAGCAGTTCTTC. Translated: CASSRAGGAGGSYEQFF.

The CDR3 region has the DNA TGTGCCAGCAGCGCTCCCCCAACGGGACAGGGGAGCGACAGATACGCGTATTTT. Its protein is CASSAPPTGQGSDRYAYF. The chain has TRBV7-9 and TRBJ2-3; the match to TRBD1 covers 10 bases. Per germline, CDR1 SEHNR and CDR2 FQNEAQ (reference sequence). The ends lost 5 bases at V and 14 bases at J; junction bases unmatched: 25. This CDR3 comprises 18 residues.

Notes on this clonotype: Possible read error: a much larger clone is one base away. The V call is TRBV29-1, the J call TRBJ2-7; D remains ambiguous. The J call could be wrong; TRBJ2-5 is a better fit for the DNA end. CDR3 length: 11 residues. Per the germline V gene, CDR1 is SQVTM and CDR2 is ANQGSEA. The CDR3 is CSVEDHETQYF. The CDR3 DNA follows: TGCAGCGTTGAAGATCATGAGACCCAGTACTTC.

This sequence joins TRBV3-1 and TRBJ2-1; possibly TRBD2 for D (6 bases). The CDR3 has 18 amino acids. The V end lost 1 base, the J end lost 0 bases, and 16 bases lay between the germline ends. Germline V gives CDR1 LGHDT, CDR2 YNNKEL (reference sequence). Here the CDR3 DNA reads TGTGCCAGCAGCCAAGTCCTTGGACTAAAAAGCTCCTACAATGAGCAGTTCTTC. This translates into CASSQVLGLKSSYNEQFF.